These 7 T cell receptor beta chains were all obtained from the same sample, sequenced in a study of cytomegalovirus exposure and HLA in healthy donors (dated by TCRdb to 2017 to 2019). Library construction relied on the immunoSEQ multiplex PCR assay. A mixture of 60 forward primers for TCR Vbeta segments and 13 reverse primers for TCR Jbeta segments was used in the multiplex PCR. This immuneACCESS table, as held by TCRdb, lists in-frame sequences with V and J called but not all clones. Of the missing ones, under half trace to an unresolved V gene in checked studies; the others have no known cause. The sample records 200,000 to 250,000 clones, about 75% of which are singletons. Jointly, the top ten make up around 1.8% of the sample. Sample: PBMCs. Receptors originate from a man between 18 and 35 years old in good health and CMV-seronegative.

The chain links TRBV7-2 to TRBJ1-1; no definite D call. Germline CDR1 reads SGHTA; CDR2 reads FQGNSA. The CDR3 spans 14 residues. Trimming shortened V by 2 bases and J by 0 bases, and 7 bases separated the two germline ends. CDR3 protein: CASSLYLLNTEAFF. CDR3 DNA: TGTGCCAGCAGCTTATACCTACTGAACACTGAAGCTTTCTTT.

This chain links TRBV29-1 with TRBJ2-1; possibly TRBD1 for D (6 bases). CDR1 is SQVTM and CDR2 is ANQGSEA in the germline V gene. Trimming shortened V by 4 bases and J by 6 bases, and 19 bases separated the two germline ends. This CDR3 region has 15 residues. CDR3 amino acids: CSVVTGKGTSNEQFF. CDR3 coding DNA: TGCAGCGTTGTGACAGGAAAAGGTACAAGCAATGAGCAGTTCTTC.

Only a few counts were recorded for this clone. The V call is TRBV9, the J call TRBJ2-7; perhaps TRBD1 as D (5 bases). This CDR3 contains 16 residues. With 0 bases removed from V and 3 bases from J, the gap between germline ends came to 16 bases. The germline CDR1 and CDR2 sequences are SGDLS and YYNGEE. CDR3 region: CASSVGFKGQFYEQYF. CDR3 coding DNA: TGTGCCAGCAGCGTAGGGTTTAAGGGGCAATTCTACGAGCAGTACTTC.

The chain employs TRBV6-4 and TRBJ2-1; 10 positions match TRBD2. This CDR3 comprises 15 residues. Germline trimming cut 4 bases from V and 9 bases from J; bases unmatched to any gene: 9. Germline-derived CDR1 and CDR2 are MRHNA and SNTAGT. Here the CDR3 DNA reads TGTGCCAGCAGTGTGGTAGCGGGGGGTAGAACTGAGCAGTTCTTC. This codes for CASSVVAGGRTEQFF.

The chain is built from TRBV28 and TRBJ2-5, with a tentative D call TRBD2 (6 bases). Trimming stripped 3 bases from V and 5 bases from J, with 16 bases between. CDR3 size: 15 residues. In germline, CDR1 is MDHEN, CDR2 SYDVKM. Here the CDR3 reads CASSFLRGGRETQYF. CDR3 nucleotides: TGTGCCAGCAGTTTTCTGCGGGGAGGCAGGGAGACCCAGTACTTC.

The CDR3 DNA reads TGCGCCAGCAGCTTGGGCAGTCAAGAGACCCAGTACTTC. Its translation is CASSLGSQETQYF. The chain links TRBV5-1 to TRBJ2-5, with D hard to call. This CDR3 region has 13 residues. From germline, CDR1 is SGHRS and CDR2 YFSETQ. Trimming shortened V by 0 bases and J by 2 bases, and 5 bases separated the two germline ends.

CDR3 protein: CASSIVVVGGGSRNEQFF. The CDR3 DNA reads as TGTGCCAGTAGTATAGTTGTAGTCGGGGGGGGCTCTCGAAACGAGCAGTTCTTC. This chain joins TRBV19 and TRBJ2-1; TRBD2 aligns across 8 bases. This CDR3 has 18 residues. Losses at the gene ends were 1 base for V and 10 bases for J; bases not matched to a gene: 18. The germline V gene has CDR1 LNHDA and CDR2 SQIVND (reference sequence). The whole variable domain, filled in from reference TRBV19 and TRBJ2-1, reads DGGITQSPKYLFRKEGQNVTLSCEQNLNHDAMYWYRQDPGQGLRLIYYSQIVNDFQKGDIAEGYSVSREKKESFPLTVTSAQKNPTAFYLCASSIVVVGGGSRNEQFFGPGTRLTVL.